Sequencing of this T cell receptor (beta chain) was carried out in a study of response to subunit inactivated influenza vaccine (dated by TCRdb to between 2017 and 2018). As for the study more broadly: Deep quantitative profiling of the T cell receptor repertoire was used in the study to follow responses to a trivalent subunit inactivated influenza vaccine. Results the study describes overall, beyond this receptor: The authors suggested that each seasonal influenza vaccination may recruit only a limited number of new T cells.

Library prep was done by RT-PCR. Sequencing relied on an Illumina HiSeq 2500. TCRdb reran the public reads through fastp at Q25 and MiXCR, keeping productive beta chains. Each CDR3 protein gets just one entry, which takes the most common genes and DNA from the rows behind it. Present in this sample are roughly 700,000 distinct CDR3 sequences, 15% to 19% of which were seen just once. The biggest ten clones account for 11% of the sample. The V end loses 4 bases and the J end loses 4 bases, and a stretch of 23 bases separates them. The germline V gene provides CDR1 SGDLS and CDR2 YYNGEE. Reading from cysteine to phenylalanine, the CDR3 counts 18 amino acids. Left in the record is the CDR3 DNA by itself, 54 bases read in frame from the first base. About this clonotype itself: Which antigen it targets is not known. No clone much larger than this one lies a single base away; base qualities are absent.

This specimen consisted of PBMCs from blood, obtained less than 13 days after vaccination. Here the chain combines TRBV9 and TRBJ2-2; 6 matching bases give a weak D call of TRBD2. This receptor was identified in a man in his fifties or sixties who received an inactivated influenza vaccine. Donor details come from another sample of the same person, matched by shared clones. In nucleotides, the sequence is TGTGCCAGCAGCCCCCGGTCGATGGGGGGAGGAGGCACCGGGGAGCTGTTTTTT. It translates to CASSPRSMGGGGTGELFF. When the CDR3 is completed using the reference TRBV9 and TRBJ2-2 genes on either side, the full variable domain is DSGVTQTPKHLITATGQRVTLRCSPRSGDLSVYWYQQSLDQGLQFLIQYYNGEERAKGNILERFSAQQFPDLHSELNLSSLELGDSALYFCASSPRSMGGGGTGELFFGEGSRLTVL.